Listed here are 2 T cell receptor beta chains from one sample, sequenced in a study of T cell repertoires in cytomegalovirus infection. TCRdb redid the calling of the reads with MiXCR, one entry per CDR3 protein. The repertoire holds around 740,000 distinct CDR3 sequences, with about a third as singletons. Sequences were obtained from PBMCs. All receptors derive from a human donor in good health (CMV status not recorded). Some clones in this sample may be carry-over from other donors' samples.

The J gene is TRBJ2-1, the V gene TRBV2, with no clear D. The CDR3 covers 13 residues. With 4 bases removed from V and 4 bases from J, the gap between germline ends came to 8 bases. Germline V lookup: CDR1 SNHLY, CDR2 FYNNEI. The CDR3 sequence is CASSARLYNEQFF. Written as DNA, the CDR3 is TGTGCCAGCAGTGCCAGGCTTTACAATGAGCAGTTCTTC.

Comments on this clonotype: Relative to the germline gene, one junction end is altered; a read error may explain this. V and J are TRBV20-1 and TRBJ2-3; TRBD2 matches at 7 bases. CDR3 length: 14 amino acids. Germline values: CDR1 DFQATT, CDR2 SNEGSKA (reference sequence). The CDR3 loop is CRASGGPYTDTQYF. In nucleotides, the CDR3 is TGCAGAGCTAGCGGAGGCCCCTACACAGATACGCAGTATTTT.